This T cell receptor (beta chain) was found in a study of cytomegalovirus exposure and HLA in healthy donors (dated by TCRdb to the late 2010s). Turning to the overall study: According to an earlier analysis of around 600 of the donors, about 180 million T cells yielded 117 million unique TCR beta sequences and roughly 280 Gb of sequence data. About 280 gigabases of sequencing data and tens of millions of unique TCR sequences were included in an early release covering roughly 600 HLA-typed donors. The genetic ancestry cluster associated with self-reported Caucasian donors included 65% to 90% of the 398 genotyped donors. The study aimed to test whether signatures of past pathogen exposure could be identified by cataloging public T cell receptors. The study profiled the T cell repertoires of about 640 subjects by immunosequencing and related them to cytomegalovirus serostatus. Along with the roughly 670-subject first cohort, a separate validation cohort of about 110 different subjects was used. To predict cytomegalovirus infection status, the study combined high-throughput TCR immunosequencing, statistical association of individual TCRs with disease status, and machine learning. In a later analysis, previously published TCR beta repertoires from several hundred donors were re-analyzed and high-resolution HLA genotyping was added so that TCR occurrence patterns could be studied. The later analysis used no new phenotypic data to find candidate immune exposures, relying instead on TCR beta sequences and their occurrence across donors. An earlier analysis of around 580 of the donors used high-throughput TCR beta sequencing to judge whether each TCR beta V gene segment behaved as functional or pseudogenic. Donor age, sex, ethnicity and CMV serostatus were compiled together with the repertoire data. Genome-wide SNP genotypes for about 55% of the roughly 670 donors were used in a later genetic analysis, which treated that subset as a discovery cohort. Every repertoire in the discovery cohort had been generated on one and the same sequencing platform. HLA typing included class I and class II loci at four-digit resolution. The number of donors typed differed by locus, with roughly 629-640 for A, B, C, DRB1 and DQB1, around 500 for DQA1, some 570 for DPA1, and some 470 for DPB1. About five DR-DQ haplotypes were treated as single units for association and clustering because of strong linkage in the cohort. Across around 400 genotyped donors of the cohort, an average of approximately 220,000 unique TCR beta nucleotide sequences per donor were sequenced, and about a sixth of those sequences were non-productive. What the authors observed across the whole study: Most CMV-associated TCR beta chains appeared to be HLA-restricted in a later analysis, and the HLA associations seemed to be driven largely by CMV exposure. Only TCR beta chains were sequenced in this cohort, and the absence of alpha or paired-chain data limited detectable features. Because some donors lacked HLA typing at each locus, the association tests relied only on the typed subset. A later genetic analysis reported fewer N-insertions in productive TCRs among donors in an Asian-associated ancestry cluster than the roughly 700-donor mean. A cluster of highly shared sequence variants was judged likely to represent a technical artifact of the sequencing pipeline. Most TCR sequences were observed very rarely across donors, whereas some public TCRs were present in many individuals. In an earlier analysis of about 600 of the donors, most TCR beta V segments appeared in productive rearrangements about 87% or about 30% of the time, broadly matching IMGT annotations. When HLA alleles, especially DR and DQ, strongly co-occurred, TCR associations were difficult to assign to individual alleles. A later analysis found that HLA-associated TCR beta chains were more clonally expanded and had lower generation probabilities than equally common non-associated chains. Roughly uniform sequencing depth across donors was assumed in presence/absence analyses, although this assumption may not hold. Some IMGT-functional V segments, including TRBV6-2 and TRBV6-3, could not be distinguished by the 87-base-pair reads and were therefore excluded. Cytomegalovirus status was reported to be diagnosed by the classifier with high specificity and sensitivity in both the original and validation cohorts. A later analysis reported that several top co-occurrence clusters appeared linked to parvovirus B19, influenza, CMV and Epstein-Barr virus. Immune exposure information for the cohort was limited to CMV serostatus. A later genetic analysis associated a missense DCLRE1C variant with V-gene and J-gene trimming of TCR beta chains, and an independent cohort replicated the association. At a false discovery rate of 0.05, a later analysis linked 15,000 to 20,000 TCR beta sequences to specific HLA alleles. A further reported finding was that TCR beta sequences accurately predicted the HLA-A and HLA-B alleles for most subjects in the first cohort. The study listed 150 to 200 TCR beta chains as associated with cytomegalovirus. Correlated functional status among segregating V segments might reflect linkage disequilibrium, but an unknown experimental factor could not be ruled out. The authors suggested that the approach could potentially be extended to other disease states and immunological phenotypes. In a later analysis, the rate of TCR association differed among HLA loci, with DRB1 alleles having the most associated TCRs and HLA-C alleles having the fewest. In vitro tests confirmed that a few of the cytomegalovirus-associated TCR beta chains recognize cytomegalovirus antigens. Because counts were too low, some 16 rarely observed V segments, including chromosome 9 orphons, were excluded from the earlier analysis of several hundred of the donors.

In total, roughly 710 healthy bone marrow donors made up the cohort. At the time of sampling, every cohort member was nominally healthy, though immune exposures that went unrecorded were likely present. The donor was CMV seropositive and belonged to the group of 250 to 300 seropositive cohort members. Each donor provided a peripheral blood sample, and peripheral blood mononuclear cells were used for TCR beta sequencing. Genomic DNA extraction from the blood cell samples was performed with the Qiagen DNeasy Blood Extraction Kit. The CDR3 contains 13 residues, cysteine and phenylalanine counted. Only CDR3 DNA is held: 39 bases, read in frame from base 1. Taken from the germline V gene (reference sequence), the CDR1 and CDR2 loops are GTSNPN and SVGIG. The junction carries 8 bases between V and J, which are trimmed by 2 bases and 1 base respectively. Preparation of the library involved the immunoSEQ multiplex PCR assay. For the multiplex PCR, a mixture combining 60 forward primers for TCR Vbeta segments and 13 reverse primers for TCR Jbeta segments was used. The CDR3 region of rearranged TCR beta genes was amplified from genomic DNA with a multiplex PCR assay. On the Illumina HiSeq System, the amplified TCR beta libraries were sequenced as 87-base-pair reads. In the source study's methods: Across the 700 or so repertoires, a later analysis counted 80 million or so unique TCR beta chains, around 11 million of which were shared by at least two donors. To remove PCR and sequencing errors, raw reads were error-corrected and collapsed into unique sequences using a nearest-neighbor algorithm that merged closely related sequences. Alignment of CDR3 sequences to IMGT reference sequences was used to assign V, D and J gene segments. For a sequence to be retained, a match of at least six nucleotides to both a V gene segment and a J gene segment was required. Rearrangements were called productive when the CDR3 lacked stop codons and stayed in frame with V and J; all others were non-productive. Following IMGT convention, CDR3 was defined as the stretch from the second conserved V-encoded cysteine to the conserved J-encoded phenylalanine. The earlier analysis of roughly 590 of the donors excluded any sequence lacking an unambiguous match to a single V gene segment. An earlier analysis of fewer than 750 of the donors called V segments functional above 56.7% productive rearrangements and segregating when the between-donor standard deviation exceeded 5%. A statistical classification framework was built to diagnose cytomegalovirus status from the catalog of TCR beta chain sequences. In a later analysis, TCR nucleotide sequences were compared against IMGT/GENE-DB human TR gene sequences so that V and J genes could be assigned. A later analysis assigned CDR3 sequences and most-parsimonious VDJ recombination scenarios with the TCRdist pipeline. A later analysis defined each TCR beta chain by its CDR3 amino acid sequence plus V-gene family, and excluded reads lacking a unique V-gene family. To address suspected cross-contamination and a sequencing artifact, a later analysis removed 550 to 750 highly shared, low-generation-probability nucleotide sequences. A later analysis calculated a clonal expansion index for each public chain from normalized within-repertoire ranks of inferred template counts. Generation probabilities in a later analysis came from a VDJ recombination model fitted to out-of-frame rearrangements, and those results were checked against IGoR. Hypergeometric tests were used in a later analysis to score TCR-TCR, TCR-HLA and TCR-CMV co-occurrence, with a repertoire-size bias correction applied to the TCR pairs. In a later analysis, false discovery rates were estimated by permuting HLA or CMV assignments 20 times. A later analysis grouped co-occurring TCRs with DBSCAN, adding TCRdist sequence similarity when clustering within HLA-allele-positive subsets. For co-occurrence clustering, repertoires with fewer than 30,000 or more than 120,000 public chains were excluded, along with about five repertoires with anomalous nucleotide sharing. TCRdb holds this immuneACCESS table with in-frame rearrangements only. Some clones are missing; in checked studies, unresolved V genes explain under half, and the rest has no known cause. V, J and clone size were drawn from that table, and D and trimming were deduced from the DNA. Present in this sample are about 130,000 clones, approximately 70% of which were seen just once. Together, the top ten hold more than 4.5% of the sample.

This clone was counted between two and nine times. Its antigen has not been determined. Base qualities are missing; no much larger clone stands one base away. Sequencing was done on a sample of PBMCs. The sequence joins TRBV30 to TRBJ1-1; the D gene cannot be named for sure. This clonotype originated in a man in his sixties in good health and CMV-seropositive. The CDR3 region reads CAWSLSANTEAFF. At the DNA level, the sequence is TGTGCCTGGAGTCTCAGCGCGAACACTGAAGCTTTCTTT.